One sample yielded the 21 T cell receptor beta chains listed below, sequenced in a study of cytomegalovirus exposure and HLA in healthy donors (TCRdb year 2017). The library was produced with the immunoSEQ multiplex PCR assay. A mixture of 60 forward primers for TCR Vbeta segments and 13 reverse primers for TCR Jbeta segments was used in the multiplex PCR. TCRdb carries this immuneACCESS record with in-frame sequences only. Its versions omit some clonotypes, under half of them owing to an unresolved V gene in the studies checked, with the rest unexplained. The sample table shows some 240,000 clones, and 80% to 95% are seen once. The ten largest account for 1.5% to 2% of the sample. Sequencing was carried out using PBMCs. The receptors originated from a girl aged 2-9 years in good health and CMV-seronegative.

This chain joins TRBV21-1 and TRBJ1-5; the DNA was not used to check the table's D call, TRBD1. TRBV21-1 is assigned pseudogene status. The CDR3 loop spans 20 amino acids. The CDR3 DNA is TGTGCCAGCAGCAAAGACCGAGAGGAAGCAGGGGGCGCTGGCAATCAGCCCCAGCATTTT. Protein: CASSKDREEAGGAGNQPQHF.

The chain has TRBV6-1 and TRBJ2-7, with D uncertain. There are 15 residues in the CDR3. Germline V CDR1 and CDR2: MNHNS, SASEGT. The V and J ends lost 2 bases and 7 bases respectively, with 18 bases between them. CDR3 sequence reads: CASSETRPSAGEQYF. The CDR3 nucleotides read TGTGCCAGCAGTGAAACCAGGCCATCGGCTGGTGAGCAGTACTTC.

This clone occurred once. Written as DNA, the CDR3 is TGCGCCAGCAGCCAAGAGGCGACAGAGATCTATTCACCCCTCCACTTT. Amino acid sequence: CASSQEATEIYSPLHF. The rearrangement links TRBV4-1 to TRBJ1-6; maybe TRBD1 (5 bases). V dropped 0 bases and J dropped 8 bases, with 14 bases sitting between them. Germline CDR1 MGHRA, CDR2 YSYEKL. CDR3 length equals 16 residues.

V is TRBV13 and J is TRBJ2-5; 9 nucleotides match TRBD1. After removal of 0 bases from V and 4 bases from J, the junction contained 3 bases not matched to a gene. This CDR3 contains 15 residues. Germline loops: CDR1 PRHDT, CDR2 FYEKMQ (reference sequence). The CDR3 nucleotides are TGTGCCAGCAGCTTAGGGGACAGGGGAGGAGAGACCCAGTACTTC. Its protein is CASSLGDRGGETQYF.

The chain links TRBV7-8 to TRBJ2-7; 7 bases map to TRBD1. Germline V gene lookup returns CDR1 SGHVS and CDR2 FQNEAQ. V lost 2 bases to trimming and J lost 3 bases; unmatched junction nucleotides: 13. The length of the CDR3 is 17 residues. The CDR3 region is CASSLFQGQTYLYEQYF. The CDR3 region has the DNA TGTGCCAGCAGCTTATTTCAGGGACAGACTTATCTCTACGAGCAGTACTTC.

V usage is TRBV30 and J usage is TRBJ2-3, with 8 positions matching TRBD2. Trimming at V came to 2 bases and at J to 3 bases, leaving 7 bases not matched to a gene. The CDR3 extends over 15 amino acids. Germline V gives CDR1 GTSNPN, CDR2 SVGIG (reference sequence). Here the CDR3 DNA reads TGTGCCTGGAGTTCCCTTGGCGGGAGGACAGATACGCAGTATTTT. It yields the protein CAWSSLGGRTDTQYF.

Points on this clone: The same CDR3 arises from other DNA sequences in this sample as well. The chain recombines TRBV5-1 with TRBJ2-1; no firm D call. Germline V lookup: CDR1 SGHRS, CDR2 YFSETQ. The CDR3 has 12 residues. V dropped 0 bases and J dropped 6 bases, with 4 bases sitting between them. CDR3 loop: CASSLAGNEQFF. CDR3 in DNA: TGCGCCAGCAGCTTGGCGGGCAATGAGCAGTTCTTC.

The V gene is TRBV10-1, the J gene TRBJ2-7, with a tentative D call TRBD2 (5 bases). The CDR3 covers 14 residues. V lost 0 bases and J 3 bases, leaving 9 bases between the germline ends. CDR1 and CDR2 (germline): WNHNN, SYGVQD (reference sequence). The CDR3 region has the DNA TGCGCCAGCAGTGAGTCAAGTAGCGTCTACGAGCAGTACTTC. Translating gives CASSESSSVYEQYF.

The sample holds one count of this clone. V usage is TRBV5-1 and J usage is TRBJ2-5, with unresolved D. Germline V gene sequence: CDR1 SGHRS, CDR2 YFSETQ. Deletions cut 4 bases from V and 2 bases from J, with 15 bases between. This CDR3 spans 15 amino acids. In DNA, the CDR3 is TGCGCCAGCAGCGCCAGTGGGCTCCGACAAGAGACCCAGTACTTC. It codes for CASSASGLRQETQYF. The variable domain in full, completed from reference TRBV5-1 and TRBJ2-5, reads KAGVTQTPRYLIKTRGQQVTLSCSPISGHRSVSWYQQTPGQGLQFLFEYFSETQRNKGNFPGRFSGRQFSNSRSEMNVSTLELGDSALYLCASSASGLRQETQYFGPGTRLLVL.

V and J are TRBV5-4 and TRBJ2-5, with TRBD2 identical over 7 bases. This CDR3 is built from 16 residues. V trimming: 0 bases; J trimming: 4 bases; junction bases outside the gene matches: 9. Per the germline V gene, CDR1 is SGHNT and CDR2 is YYREEE (reference sequence). The CDR3 spells CASSLVGRETGETQYF. The CDR3 DNA sequence: TGTGCCAGCAGCTTGGTGGGGAGGGAGACGGGAGAGACCCAGTACTTC.

This chain links TRBV29-1 with TRBJ2-7; tentative D call: TRBD2 (6 bases). Trimming pared 2 bases from V and 1 base from J, leaving 12 bases between. Germline assignment: CDR1 SQVTM and CDR2 ANQGSEA. This CDR3 has 14 amino acids. The CDR3 sequence is CSVEMGSGSYEQYF. DNA for the CDR3: TGCAGCGTTGAAATGGGTAGCGGATCCTACGAGCAGTACTTC.

The chain combines TRBV6-5 with TRBJ2-1; TRBD1 matches 7 bases. This CDR3 contains 14 residues. Germline V gene sequence: CDR1 MNHEY, CDR2 SVGAGI. The J segment lost 4 bases and the V segment lost 5 bases, leaving 5 bases of the junction unmatched. DNA of the CDR3: TGTGCCAGCAGTCCCTGGGACAGTTACAATGAGCAGTTCTTC. The encoded protein is CASSPWDSYNEQFF.

The CDR3 spells CASSRGGALGEQFF. For the CDR3, the DNA is TGTGCCAGCAGCCGAGGGGGCGCCCTTGGGGAGCAGTTCTTC. The chain carries TRBV14 and TRBJ2-1; 7 bases agree with TRBD1. Germline CDR1 is SGHDN and CDR2 is FVKESK. With 4 bases clipped from V and 10 bases from J, the junction kept 10 bases outside the gene matches. CDR3 length equals 14 residues.

This rearrangement joins TRBV27 to TRBJ2-7; a weak D match, TRBD2 (6 bases). CDR3 length: 15 residues. In germline, CDR1 is MNHEY, CDR2 SMNVEV (reference sequence). Trimming removed 5 bases from V and 4 bases from J, with 18 bases in between. The CDR3 loop reads CASSPAVERAYEQYF. In DNA form, the CDR3 reads TGTGCCAGCAGTCCCGCGGTTGAGCGGGCGTACGAGCAGTACTTC.

This chain connects TRBV5-1 to TRBJ2-1, with 8 nucleotides matching TRBD2. With V trimmed by 4 bases and J by 8 bases, 14 bases remained unmatched. The CDR3 extends over 16 amino acids. Germline lookup yields CDR1 SGHRS and CDR2 YFSETQ. This CDR3 reads CASSPVGAGGIDEQFF. In DNA, the CDR3 is TGCGCCAGCAGCCCCGTGGGGGCGGGAGGTATCGATGAGCAGTTCTTC.

The DNA of the CDR3 is TGTGCCAGCAGCTTGACAACGGCATCCTACGAGCAGTACTTC. Translating it yields CASSLTTASYEQYF. The chain uses TRBV13 and TRBJ2-7; D is unresolved. V lost 3 bases to trimming and J lost 1 base, with 10 bases between them. Germline V CDR1 and CDR2: PRHDT, FYEKMQ (reference sequence). This CDR3 contains 14 residues.

The chain couples TRBV10-3 to TRBJ2-2; 9 bases map to TRBD2. After removal of 6 bases from V and 0 bases from J, the junction contained 11 bases not matched to a gene. The germline V gene encodes CDR1 ENHRY and CDR2 SYGVKD. The CDR3 contains 18 residues. CDR3 nucleotide sequence: TGTGCCATCAGCAAACTAGCGGGCCCGAACACGAACACCGGGGAGCTGTTTTTT. This translates into CAISKLAGPNTNTGELFF.

Concerning this clone: The identical CDR3 is also encoded by other nucleotide sequences in the sample. The gene calls are TRBV6-1 and TRBJ2-1; tentatively, D is TRBD2 (5 bases). The germline V and J ends were trimmed by 4 bases and 2 bases, with 9 bases remaining between them. In germline, CDR1 is MNHNS, CDR2 SASEGT. The CDR3 runs to 14 residues. CDR3 residues: CASSARGTYNEQFF. CDR3 coding DNA: TGTGCCAGCAGTGCTCGGGGAACCTACAATGAGCAGTTCTTC.

The rearrangement uses TRBV2 and TRBJ2-2; 8 nucleotides align to TRBD2. This CDR3 has 17 residues. Per germline, CDR1 SNHLY and CDR2 FYNNEI. The ends lost 5 bases at V and 4 bases at J; junction bases unmatched: 12. The CDR3 reads CASSNYRAGVCTGELFF. The CDR3 nucleotides read TGTGCCAGCAGTAATTACCGAGCGGGAGTATGCACCGGGGAGCTGTTTTTT. Together with reference TRBV2 and TRBJ2-2, the CDR3 gives the full variable domain: EPEVTQTPSHQVTQMGQEVILRCVPISNHLYFYWYRQILGQKVEFLVSFYNNEISEKSEIFDDQFSVERPDGSNFTLKIRSTKLEDSAMYFCASSNYRAGVCTGELFFGEGSRLTVL.

The chain recombines TRBV11-2 with TRBJ2-1, with 9 bases matching TRBD2. The germline V gene has CDR1 SGHAT and CDR2 FQNNGV. The CDR3 totals 13 residues. V was pared by 6 bases and J by 6 bases, with 3 bases of the junction left unmatched. The CDR3 region is CASSSGSGNEQFF. The CDR3 bases are TGTGCCAGCAGTAGCGGGAGTGGCAATGAGCAGTTCTTC.

The rearrangement joins TRBV2 to TRBJ2-7, with 7 bases aligning to TRBD2. The CDR3 sequence is 15 residues long. Trimming removed 3 bases from V and 0 bases from J; junction bases left unmatched: 5. Looked up from germline, CDR1 is SNHLY and CDR2 is FYNNEI. CDR3 residues: CASSDPAGISYEQYF. The CDR3 DNA follows: TGTGCCAGCAGTGACCCAGCGGGGATCTCCTACGAGCAGTACTTC. The full variable domain, in which reference TRBV2 and TRBJ2-7 provide the parts outside the CDR3, is EPEVTQTPSHQVTQMGQEVILRCVPISNHLYFYWYRQILGQKVEFLVSFYNNEISEKSEIFDDQFSVERPDGSNFTLKIRSTKLEDSAMYFCASSDPAGISYEQYFGPGTRLTVT.